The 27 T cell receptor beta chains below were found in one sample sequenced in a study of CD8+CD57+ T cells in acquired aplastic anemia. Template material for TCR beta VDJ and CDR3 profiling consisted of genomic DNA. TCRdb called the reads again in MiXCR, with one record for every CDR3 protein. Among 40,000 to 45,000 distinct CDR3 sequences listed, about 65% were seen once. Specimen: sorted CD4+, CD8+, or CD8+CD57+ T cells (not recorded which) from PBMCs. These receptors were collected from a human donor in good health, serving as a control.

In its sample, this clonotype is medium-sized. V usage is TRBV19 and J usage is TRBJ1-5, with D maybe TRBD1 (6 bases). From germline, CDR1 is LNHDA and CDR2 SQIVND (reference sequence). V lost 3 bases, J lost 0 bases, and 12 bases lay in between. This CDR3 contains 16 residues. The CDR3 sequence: CASSMGDRYSNQPQHF. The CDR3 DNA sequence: TGTGCCAGTAGTATGGGAGACAGGTATAGCAATCAGCCCCAGCATTTT.

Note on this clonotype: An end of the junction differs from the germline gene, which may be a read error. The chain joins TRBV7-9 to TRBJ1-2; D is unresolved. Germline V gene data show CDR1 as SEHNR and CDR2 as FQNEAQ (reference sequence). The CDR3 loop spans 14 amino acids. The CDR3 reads CAIPGRQNNYGYTF. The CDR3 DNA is TGCGCCATCCCAGGCCGCCAAAACAACTATGGCTACACCTTC.

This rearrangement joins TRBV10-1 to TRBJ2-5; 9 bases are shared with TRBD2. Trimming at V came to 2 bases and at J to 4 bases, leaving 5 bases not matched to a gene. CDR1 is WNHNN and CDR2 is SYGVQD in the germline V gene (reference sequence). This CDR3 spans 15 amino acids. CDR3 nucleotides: TGCGCCAGCAGTGAGACGCGGGGGGGTCTAGAGACCCAGTACTTC. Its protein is CASSETRGGLETQYF.

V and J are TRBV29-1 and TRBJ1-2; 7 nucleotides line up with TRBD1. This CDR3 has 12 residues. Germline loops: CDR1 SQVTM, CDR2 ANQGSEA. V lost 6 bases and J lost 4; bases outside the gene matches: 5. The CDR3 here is CSVDRDPYGYTF. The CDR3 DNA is TGCAGCGTCGACAGGGATCCCTATGGCTACACCTTC.

CDR3 DNA: TGTGCCACCAGTGATTTGTTAGGGAACCAAGAGACCCAGTACTTC. Translated, it gives CATSDLLGNQETQYF. The chain employs TRBV24-1 and TRBJ2-5; D uncertain. V was pared by 0 bases and J by 0 bases, with 7 bases between. The CDR3 is made up of 15 amino acids. Per germline, CDR1 KGHDR and CDR2 SFDVKD.

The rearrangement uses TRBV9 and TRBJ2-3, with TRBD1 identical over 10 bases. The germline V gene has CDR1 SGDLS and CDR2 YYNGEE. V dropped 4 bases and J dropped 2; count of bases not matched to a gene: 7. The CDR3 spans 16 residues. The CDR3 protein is CASSPGQGGNTDTQYF. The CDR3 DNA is TGTGCCAGCAGCCCTGGACAGGGGGGGAACACAGATACGCAGTATTTT. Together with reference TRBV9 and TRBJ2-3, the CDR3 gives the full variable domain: DSGVTQTPKHLITATGQRVTLRCSPRSGDLSVYWYQQSLDQGLQFLIQYYNGEERAKGNILERFSAQQFPDLHSELNLSSLELGDSALYFCASSPGQGGNTDTQYFGPGTRLTVL.

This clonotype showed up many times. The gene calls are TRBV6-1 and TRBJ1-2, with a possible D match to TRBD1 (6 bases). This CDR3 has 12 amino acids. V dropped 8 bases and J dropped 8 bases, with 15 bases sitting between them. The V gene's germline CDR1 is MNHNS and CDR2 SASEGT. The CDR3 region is CASGTQGGGYTF. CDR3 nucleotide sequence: TGTGCCAGCGGCACACAGGGAGGCGGCTACACCTTC.

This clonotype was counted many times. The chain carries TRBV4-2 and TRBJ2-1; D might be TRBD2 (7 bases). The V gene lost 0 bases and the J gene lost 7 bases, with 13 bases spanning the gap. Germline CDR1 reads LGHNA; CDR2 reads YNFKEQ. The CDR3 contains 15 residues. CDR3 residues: CASSQERGGANEQFF. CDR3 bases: TGTGCCAGCAGCCAAGAGAGGGGGGGGGCAAATGAGCAGTTCTTC.

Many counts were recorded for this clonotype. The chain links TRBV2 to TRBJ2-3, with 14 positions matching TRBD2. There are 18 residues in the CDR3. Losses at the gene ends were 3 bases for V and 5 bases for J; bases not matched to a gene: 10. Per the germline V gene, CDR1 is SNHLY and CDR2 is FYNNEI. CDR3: CASSDPRLAGGLQDTQYF. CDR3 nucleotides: TGTGCCAGCAGTGATCCCCGACTAGCGGGGGGGCTCCAAGATACGCAGTATTTT.

The CDR3 DNA reads TGTGCCAGTACCCTAACTGGGGGCTATGAGCAGTTCTTC. It encodes CASTLTGGYEQFF. J is TRBJ2-1 and V is TRBV7-2, with a possible D match to TRBD1 (6 bases). The CDR3 extends over 13 amino acids. Germline CDR1 and CDR2: SGHTA and FQGNSA. V was clipped by 9 bases and J by 8 bases, with 17 bases between them.

The CDR3 is CASRVTGGDSGNTIYF. CDR3 in DNA: TGTGCCAGTAGGGTGACAGGGGGCGATTCTGGAAACACCATATATTTT. This chain uses TRBV19 with TRBJ1-3; 10 nucleotides align to TRBD1. The CDR3 spans 16 residues. With V trimmed by 6 bases and J by 1 base, 6 bases remained unmatched. Germline CDR1 reads LNHDA; CDR2 reads SQIVND (reference sequence). Full variable domain (outside the CDR3, taken from reference TRBV19 and TRBJ1-3): DGGITQSPKYLFRKEGQNVTLSCEQNLNHDAMYWYRQDPGQGLRLIYYSQIVNDFQKGDIAEGYSVSREKKESFPLTVTSAQKNPTAFYLCASRVTGGDSGNTIYFGEGSWLTVV.

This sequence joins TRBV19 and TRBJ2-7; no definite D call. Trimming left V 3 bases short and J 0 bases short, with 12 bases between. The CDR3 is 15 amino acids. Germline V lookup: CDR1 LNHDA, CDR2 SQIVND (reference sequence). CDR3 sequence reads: CASSMSDGSSYEQYF. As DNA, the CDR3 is TGTGCCAGTAGTATGAGCGACGGAAGCTCCTACGAGCAGTACTTC.

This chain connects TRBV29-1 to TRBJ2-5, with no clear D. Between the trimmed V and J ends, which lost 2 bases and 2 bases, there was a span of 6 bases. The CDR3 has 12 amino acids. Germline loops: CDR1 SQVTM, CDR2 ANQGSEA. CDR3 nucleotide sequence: TGCAGCGTTGAATTTAATCAAGAGACCCAGTACTTC. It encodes CSVEFNQETQYF.

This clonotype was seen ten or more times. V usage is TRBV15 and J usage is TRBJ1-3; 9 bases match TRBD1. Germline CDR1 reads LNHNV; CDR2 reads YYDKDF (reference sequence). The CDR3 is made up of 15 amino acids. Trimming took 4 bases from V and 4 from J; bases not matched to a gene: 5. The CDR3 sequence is CATSIDGTGGNTIYF. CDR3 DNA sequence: TGTGCCACCAGCATCGACGGGACAGGGGGAAACACCATATATTTT.

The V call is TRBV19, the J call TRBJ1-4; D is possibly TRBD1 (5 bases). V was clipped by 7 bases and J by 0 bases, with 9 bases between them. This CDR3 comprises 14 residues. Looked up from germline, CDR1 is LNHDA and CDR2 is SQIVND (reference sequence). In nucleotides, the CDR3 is TGTGCCAGTACTGACAGTGCAACTAATGAAAAACTGTTTTTT. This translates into CASTDSATNEKLFF.

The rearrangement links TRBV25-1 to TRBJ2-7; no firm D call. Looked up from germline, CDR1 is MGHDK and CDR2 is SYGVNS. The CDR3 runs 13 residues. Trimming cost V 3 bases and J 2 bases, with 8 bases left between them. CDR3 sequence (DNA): TGTGCCAGCAGTGACGACACCACCTACGAGCAGTACTTC. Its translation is CASSDDTTYEQYF.

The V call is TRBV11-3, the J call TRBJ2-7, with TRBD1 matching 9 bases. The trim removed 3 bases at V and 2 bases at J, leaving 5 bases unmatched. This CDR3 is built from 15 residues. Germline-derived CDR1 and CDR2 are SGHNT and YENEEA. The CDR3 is CASSLNRQGAYEQYF. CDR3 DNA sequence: TGTGCCAGCAGCTTGAACCGACAGGGGGCCTACGAGCAGTACTTC.

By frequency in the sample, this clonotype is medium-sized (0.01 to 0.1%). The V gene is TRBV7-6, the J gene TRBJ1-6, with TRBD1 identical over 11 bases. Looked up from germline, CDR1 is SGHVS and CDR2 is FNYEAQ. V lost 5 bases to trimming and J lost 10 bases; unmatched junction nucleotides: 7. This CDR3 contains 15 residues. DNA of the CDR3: TGTGCCAGCAGCCTCGGGACAGGGGGTAGATCACCCCTCCACTTT. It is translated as CASSLGTGGRSPLHF. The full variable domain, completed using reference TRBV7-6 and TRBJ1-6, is GAGVSQSPRYKVTKRGQDVALRCDPISGHVSLYWYRQALGQGPEFLTYFNYEAQQDKSGLPNDRFSAERPEGSISTLTIQRTEQRDSAMYRCASSLGTGGRSPLHFGNGTRLTVT.

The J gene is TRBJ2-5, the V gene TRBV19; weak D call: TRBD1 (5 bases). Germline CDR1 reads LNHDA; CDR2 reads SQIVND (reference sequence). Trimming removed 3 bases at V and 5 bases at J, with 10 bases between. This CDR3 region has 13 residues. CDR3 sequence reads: CASSMWGGETQYF. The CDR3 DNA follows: TGTGCCAGTAGTATGTGGGGCGGCGAGACCCAGTACTTC.

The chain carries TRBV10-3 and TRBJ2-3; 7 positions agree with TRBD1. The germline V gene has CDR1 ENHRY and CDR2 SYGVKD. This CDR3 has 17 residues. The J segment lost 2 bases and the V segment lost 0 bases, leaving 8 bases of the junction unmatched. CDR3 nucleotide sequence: TGTGCCATCAGTGAGTCCCCCACGCAGGGGGACACAGATACGCAGTATTTT. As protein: CAISESPTQGDTDTQYF.

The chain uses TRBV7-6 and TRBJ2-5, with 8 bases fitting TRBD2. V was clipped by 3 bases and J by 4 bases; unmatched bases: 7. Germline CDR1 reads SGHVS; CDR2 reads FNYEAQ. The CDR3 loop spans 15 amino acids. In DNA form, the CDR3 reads TGTGCCAGCAGCTTGGTGTTTGCGGGAGGAGAGACCCAGTACTTC. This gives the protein CASSLVFAGGETQYF.

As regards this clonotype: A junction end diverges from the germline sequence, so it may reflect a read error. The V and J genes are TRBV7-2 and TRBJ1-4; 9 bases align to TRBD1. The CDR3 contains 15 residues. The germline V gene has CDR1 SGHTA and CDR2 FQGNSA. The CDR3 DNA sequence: TGCGCCAGCAGCCCCCGGACAGGGGAAGGGGAAAAACTGTTTTTT. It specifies CASSPRTGEGEKLFF.

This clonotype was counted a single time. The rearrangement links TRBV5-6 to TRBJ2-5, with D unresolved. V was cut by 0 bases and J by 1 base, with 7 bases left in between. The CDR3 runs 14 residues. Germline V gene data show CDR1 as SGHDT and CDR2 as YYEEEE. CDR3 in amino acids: CASSLGAGQETQYF. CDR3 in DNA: TGTGCCAGCAGCTTGGGGGCAGGCCAAGAGACCCAGTACTTC.

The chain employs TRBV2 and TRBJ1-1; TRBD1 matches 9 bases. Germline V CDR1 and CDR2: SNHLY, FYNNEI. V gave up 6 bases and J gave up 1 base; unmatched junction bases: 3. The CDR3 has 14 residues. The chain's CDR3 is CASRTGQGNTEAFF. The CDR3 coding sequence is TGTGCCAGCAGGACGGGACAGGGGAACACTGAAGCTTTCTTT.

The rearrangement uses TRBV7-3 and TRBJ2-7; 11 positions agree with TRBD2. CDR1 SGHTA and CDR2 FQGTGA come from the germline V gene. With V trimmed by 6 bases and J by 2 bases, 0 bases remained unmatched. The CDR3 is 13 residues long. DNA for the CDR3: TGTGCCAGCAGGGGACTAGCGGCCTACGAGCAGTACTTC. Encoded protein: CASRGLAAYEQYF.

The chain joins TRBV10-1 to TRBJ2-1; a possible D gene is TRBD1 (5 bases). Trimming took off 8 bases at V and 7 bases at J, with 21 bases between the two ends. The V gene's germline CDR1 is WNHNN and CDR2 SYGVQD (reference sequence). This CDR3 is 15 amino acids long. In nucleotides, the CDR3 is TGCGCCAGCTCGCAGGCAAGGATTCCAGGGAATGAGCAGTTCTTC. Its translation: CASSQARIPGNEQFF.

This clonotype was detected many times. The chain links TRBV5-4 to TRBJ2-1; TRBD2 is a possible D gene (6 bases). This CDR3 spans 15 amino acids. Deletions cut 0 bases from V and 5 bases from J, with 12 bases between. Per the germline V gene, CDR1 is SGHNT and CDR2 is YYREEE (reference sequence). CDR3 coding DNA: TGTGCCAGCAGCTTGGTGGCGGGGAAGAACAATGAGCAGTTCTTC. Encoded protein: CASSLVAGKNNEQFF.